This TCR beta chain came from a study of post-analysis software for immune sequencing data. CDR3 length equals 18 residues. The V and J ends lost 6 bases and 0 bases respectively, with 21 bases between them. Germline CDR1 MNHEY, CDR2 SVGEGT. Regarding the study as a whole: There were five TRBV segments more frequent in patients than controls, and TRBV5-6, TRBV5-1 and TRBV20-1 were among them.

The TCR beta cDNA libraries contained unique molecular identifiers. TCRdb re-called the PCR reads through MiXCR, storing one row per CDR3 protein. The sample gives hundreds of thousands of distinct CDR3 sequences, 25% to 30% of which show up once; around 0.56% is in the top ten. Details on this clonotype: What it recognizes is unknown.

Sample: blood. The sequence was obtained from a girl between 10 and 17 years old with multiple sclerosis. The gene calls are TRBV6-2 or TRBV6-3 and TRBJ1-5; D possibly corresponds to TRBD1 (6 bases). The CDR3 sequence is CASSTSRTATYSNQPQHF. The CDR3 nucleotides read TGTGCCAGCAGCACCTCCAGGACAGCAACCTATAGCAATCAGCCCCAGCATTTT.